This entry lists 12 T cell receptor beta chains sequenced from one sample in a study of T cell responses to AZD1222 COVID-19 vaccine. Method: immunoSEQ multiplex PCR; TCRdb's copy keeps in-frame clones and lacks some. The profile shows roughly 140,000 clones, around 91% of them singletons. This material consisted of peripheral blood, taken on day 0 of AZD1222 vaccination. The receptors come from an adult in good health.

The genes are TRBV5-5 and TRBJ2-3, with 10 bases that match TRBD2. CDR1 and CDR2 from the germline V gene are SGHKS and YYEKEE (reference sequence). CDR3 length equals 18 residues. Trimming removed 4 bases from V and 8 bases from J; junction bases left unmatched: 19. DNA of the CDR3: TGTGCCAGCAGCCCAATCATTGCTCGGGCTAGCGGGGGAGGTACGCAGTATTTT. Translated, it gives CASSPIIARASGGGTQYF.

V and J are TRBV30 and TRBJ1-1, with a possible D match to TRBD1 (6 bases). V was trimmed by 8 bases and J by 4 bases, leaving 17 bases between them. The CDR3 is made up of 13 amino acids. Germline lookup yields CDR1 GTSNPN and CDR2 SVGIG (reference sequence). Written as DNA, the CDR3 is TGTGCCCGATCTACCCACAGGGCCACTGAAGCTTTCTTT. Its protein is CARSTHRATEAFF. The complete variable domain, with remaining parts taken from reference TRBV30 and TRBJ1-1, reads SQTIHQWPATLVQPVGSPLSLECTVEGTSNPNLYWYRQAAGRGLQLLFYSVGIGQISSEVPQNLSASRPQDRQFILSSKKLLLSDSGFYLCARSTHRATEAFFGQGTRLTVV.

The J gene is TRBJ1-1, the V gene TRBV7-9; possible D gene TRBD1, 5 bases. The germline gives CDR1 SEHNR, CDR2 FQNEAQ (reference sequence). Trimming pared 2 bases from V and 2 bases from J, leaving 12 bases between. The CDR3 has 15 residues. The CDR3 spells CASSLWGRSNTEAFF. The CDR3 DNA sequence: TGTGCCAGCAGCTTATGGGGCCGGAGTAACACTGAAGCTTTCTTT.

The gene calls are TRBV18 and TRBJ2-1, with 15 positions matching TRBD2. The CDR3 is 17 amino acids. CDR1 is KGHSH and CDR2 is LQKENI in the germline V gene. The trim removed 4 bases at V and 10 bases at J, leaving 11 bases unmatched. This CDR3 is CASSQPLGLAGGLEQFF. The CDR3, as DNA: TGTGCCAGCTCACAGCCCCTGGGACTAGCGGGGGGCTTGGAGCAGTTCTTC.

The rearrangement uses TRBV9 and TRBJ2-5; the D gene is possibly TRBD1 (6 bases). Germline CDR1 SGDLS, CDR2 YYNGEE. The V end lost 0 bases, the J end lost 4 bases, and 10 bases lay between the germline ends. The CDR3 loop spans 14 amino acids. The CDR3 loop reads CASSVGWGRETQYF. The CDR3 DNA reads as TGTGCCAGCAGCGTAGGGTGGGGGCGAGAGACCCAGTACTTC. Combining the CDR3 with reference TRBV9 and TRBJ2-5 gives the whole variable domain DSGVTQTPKHLITATGQRVTLRCSPRSGDLSVYWYQQSLDQGLQFLIQYYNGEERAKGNILERFSAQQFPDLHSELNLSSLELGDSALYFCASSVGWGRETQYFGPGTRLLVL.

The V and J genes are TRBV5-6 and TRBJ2-7, with TRBD1 matching over 8 bases. J lost 2 bases, V lost 0 bases, and 7 bases had no gene match. Germline loops: CDR1 SGHDT, CDR2 YYEEEE. The CDR3 runs 16 residues. CDR3 loop: CASSLGPQGAAYEQYF. DNA of the CDR3: TGTGCCAGCAGCTTGGGTCCTCAGGGGGCCGCCTACGAGCAGTACTTC.

The V and J genes are TRBV7-9 and TRBJ2-7, with a tentative D call TRBD2 (5 bases). V lost 1 base and J 1 base, leaving 14 bases between the germline ends. Germline loops: CDR1 SEHNR, CDR2 FQNEAQ (reference sequence). The CDR3 contains 16 residues. The CDR3 DNA reads TGTGCCAGCAGCTTAGTTGCGGGTACCAAATCCTACGAGCAGTACTTC. As protein: CASSLVAGTKSYEQYF.

This clone was counted a single time. This chain uses TRBV5-8 with TRBJ2-5; 7 nucleotides match TRBD1. The CDR3 extends over 16 amino acids. The trim removed 0 bases at V and 4 bases at J, leaving 9 bases unmatched. The V gene's germline CDR1 is SGHTS and CDR2 YDEGEE. The CDR3 DNA reads TGTGCCAGCAGCTTGGGACAGGGAAGGTATGCAGAGACCCAGTACTTC. Amino acid sequence: CASSLGQGRYAETQYF.

This clone occurred once. The chain couples TRBV19 to TRBJ2-6; possibly TRBD1 for D (6 bases). V gave up 9 bases and J gave up 0 bases, with 21 bases separating them. The CDR3 is 18 residues long. The germline CDR1 and CDR2 sequences are LNHDA and SQIVND (reference sequence). The CDR3 bases are TGTGCCAGCCACTCGGACAGAGGGTCTTTCTCTGGGGCCAACGTCCTGACTTTC. Translation: CASHSDRGSFSGANVLTF.

This chain links TRBV24-1 with TRBJ2-4; a possible D gene is TRBD1 (6 bases). V was shortened by 11 bases and J by 0 bases, with 16 bases between the two germline ends. Germline CDR1 is KGHDR and CDR2 is SFDVKD. This CDR3 is 15 amino acids long. The chain's CDR3 is CAIKLGAGAKNIQYF. The CDR3 DNA reads as TGTGCCATCAAACTGGGGGCGGGAGCCAAAAACATTCAGTACTTC.

The chain couples TRBV7-6 to TRBJ1-2; tentatively, D is TRBD1 (6 bases). From germline, CDR1 is SGHVS and CDR2 FNYEAQ. CDR3 length: 14 amino acids. V lost 5 bases and J lost 1, with 11 bases in between. The CDR3 loop reads CASSGLDSNYGYTF. CDR3 DNA sequence: TGTGCCAGCAGCGGACTGGACAGTAACTATGGCTACACCTTC.

The chain carries TRBV19 and TRBJ1-5, with D unresolved. The CDR3 covers 15 residues. The V and J ends lost 3 bases and 0 bases respectively, with 9 bases between them. Germline V gene sequence: CDR1 LNHDA, CDR2 SQIVND (reference sequence). CDR3 sequence: CASSITRDSNQPQHF. In DNA form, the CDR3 reads TGTGCCAGTAGTATTACGCGGGATAGCAATCAGCCCCAGCATTTT.